This section outlines one T cell receptor beta chain sequence together with its context. Authors' methods: Amplification with reference gene primers provided the estimates of nucleated cell counts. This table comes from immunoSEQ multiplex PCR, and its TCRdb copy is limited to in-frame clones, with some not included. That table is the source of V, J and clone size, and D and trimming were worked out from the DNA. The sample records 250,000 or so clones, around four fifths being singletons. The record originates from a study of blood T cell repertoires in COVID-19. Background on the study: Samples of COVID-19 (acute and convalescent) were obtained from the United States, Italy and Spain. Sources were T cells, B-cell-depleted T cells, or PBMCs; the material itself was cDNA or gDNA.

The V and J ends lost 4 bases and 2 bases respectively, with 13 bases between them. The CDR3 spans 14 residues. The sample was peripheral blood. The V and J genes are TRBV5-3 and TRBJ2-7; D possibly corresponds to TRBD1 (5 bases). TRBV5-3 is marked as an open reading frame, function uncertain. The clonotype comes from a woman aged 80 or older with acute or convalescent COVID-19. Written as DNA, the CDR3 is TGTGCCAGAAGCCTAAGACAGACAACCTACGAGCAGTACTTC. Residues: CARSLRQTTYEQYF.